Each of the 2 T cell receptor beta chains below was sequenced from the same sample in a study of blood T cell repertoires in COVID-19 (dated by TCRdb to 2020 to 2022). The library was produced with the immunoSEQ multiplex PCR assay. As stored in TCRdb, this immuneACCESS dataset retains in-frame rearrangements with V and J assigned. A fraction of the clones does not appear; measured against another copy, unresolved V genes explain less than half of the discrepancy, and the remainder lacks a known reason. The sample table shows roughly 200,000 clones, and 80% to 90% are seen once. Over 2.5% of the sample is taken by the ten largest. What was sequenced was peripheral blood. These receptor sequences come from a man aged 60 to 75 with acute or convalescent COVID-19.

V usage is TRBV19 and J usage is TRBJ2-1, with a weak D call TRBD1 (5 bases). In germline, CDR1 is LNHDA, CDR2 SQIVND (reference sequence). Trimming cost V 5 bases and J 9 bases, with 20 bases left between them. The CDR3 spans 15 residues. In nucleotides, the CDR3 is TGTGCCAGTAGTCCCGCAGGGCTTCCCTTCGGTGAGCAGTTCTTC. Translation: CASSPAGLPFGEQFF.

CDR3 residues: CASSRTGGDQPQHF. CDR3 in DNA: TGTGCCAGCTCACGGACAGGGGGAGATCAGCCCCAGCATTTT. The V gene is TRBV18, the J gene TRBJ1-5, with 10 bases that match TRBD1. Unmatched junction bases numbered 2, after V lost 4 bases and J lost 5 bases. The CDR3 length is 14 residues. Germline V gives CDR1 KGHSH, CDR2 LQKENI.